Presented here are 21 T cell receptor beta chains from one specimen sequenced in a study of OX40 agonist ivuxolimab in advanced cancers. Profiled with immunoSEQ multiplex PCR; TCRdb holds only in-frame clones, not every one. This sample carries more than 40,000 clones, roughly 90% of them seen once, and the ten largest clones take 7.8%. Sequenced here: CD4+ or CD8+ T cells sorted from blood, sampled in a trial of the OX40 agonist ivuxolimab. The receptors originated from an adult with an advanced solid tumor such as melanoma, head and neck, liver or kidney cancer.

V gene TRBV10-3 combines with J gene TRBJ1-6, with D unresolved. Between the trimmed V and J ends, which lost 6 bases and 5 bases, there was a span of 8 bases. This CDR3 has 13 amino acids. Per germline, CDR1 ENHRY and CDR2 SYGVKD. The CDR3 region is CAIRDINNSPLHF. CDR3 DNA sequence: TGTGCCATCAGAGACATTAATAATTCACCCCTCCACTTT.

The J gene is TRBJ1-6, the V gene TRBV4-1; D is uncertain. Germline CDR1 is MGHRA and CDR2 is YSYEKL. The CDR3 contains 15 residues. V was cut by 4 bases and J by 7 bases, with 14 bases left in between. As DNA, the CDR3 is TGCGCCAGCAGCCCTAGTGGGCGTCGGAATTCACCCCTCCACTTT. Its translation is CASSPSGRRNSPLHF.

The V call is TRBV6-5, the J call TRBJ2-7; possibly TRBD2 for D (6 bases). The CDR3 is 14 residues long. V gave up 5 bases and J gave up 2 bases, with 13 bases separating them. Germline assignment: CDR1 MNHEY and CDR2 SVGAGI. In DNA, the CDR3 is TGTGCCAGCAGTAGGGCGGGAACAGCCTACGAGCAGTACTTC. Its translation: CASSRAGTAYEQYF.

The gene calls are TRBV7-2 and TRBJ2-3; weak D call: TRBD1 (5 bases). Between the trimmed V and J ends, which lost 1 base and 3 bases, there was a span of 5 bases. Looked up from germline, CDR1 is SGHTA and CDR2 is FQGNSA. The CDR3 length is 13 residues. The DNA for the CDR3 is TGTGCCAGCAGCTTAGAGGGGACAGATACGCAGTATTTT. This translates into CASSLEGTDTQYF.

The J gene is TRBJ2-1, the V gene TRBV6-6; TRBD2 aligns across 14 bases. J gave up 6 bases and V 6 bases, and 4 bases lay outside the gene matches. Germline V gene sequence: CDR1 MNHNY, CDR2 SVGAGI (reference sequence). The CDR3 consists of 15 residues. Here the CDR3 DNA reads TGTGCCAGCAGCCGACTAGCGGGAGGGAGCAATGAGCAGTTCTTC. Its translation is CASSRLAGGSNEQFF.

This clone was found once. J is TRBJ1-6 and V is TRBV27; perhaps TRBD1 as D (5 bases). From germline, CDR1 is MNHEY and CDR2 SMNVEV (reference sequence). The CDR3 covers 15 residues. Trimming cost V 5 bases and J 7 bases, with 15 bases left between them. CDR3 in DNA: TGTGCCAGCAGTACCCCGGGACGGCAGAATTCACCCCTCCACTTT. Protein: CASSTPGRQNSPLHF.

This chain links TRBV7-6 with TRBJ1-2; 7 positions agree with TRBD1. Trimming removed 5 bases from V and 8 bases from J; junction bases left unmatched: 11. This CDR3 contains 14 residues. The germline CDR1 and CDR2 sequences are SGHVS and FNYEAQ. The chain's CDR3 is CASSTRQGVGGYTF. The CDR3 coding sequence is TGTGCCAGCAGCACCCGGCAGGGGGTAGGGGGCTACACCTTC.

The J gene is TRBJ2-7, the V gene TRBV5-1, with D possibly matching TRBD1 (5 bases). V lost 7 bases, J lost 4 bases, and 12 bases lay in between. Germline CDR1 is SGHRS and CDR2 is YFSETQ. There are 12 residues in the CDR3. The CDR3 DNA reads as TGCGCCAGCGGGGCTAGTTTGTACGAGCAGTACTTC. Translating it yields CASGASLYEQYF.

The chain uses TRBV5-1 and TRBJ1-1; tentatively, D is TRBD1 (5 bases). The length of the CDR3 is 15 residues. In germline, CDR1 is SGHRS, CDR2 YFSETQ. V was shortened by 3 bases and J by 4 bases, with 16 bases between the two germline ends. The CDR3 nucleotides are TGCGCCAGCAGCTCCCTGGGGGGTGAGGGCACTGAAGCTTTCTTT. Translation gives CASSSLGGEGTEAFF.

The chain recombines TRBV5-1 with TRBJ2-7, with TRBD2 matching over 8 bases. The V gene end was trimmed by 0 bases and the J gene end by 2 bases; junction bases not matched to a gene: 4. The germline V gene has CDR1 SGHRS and CDR2 YFSETQ. The CDR3 totals 15 residues. CDR3 DNA sequence: TGCGCCAGCAGCTTGGCTCTTAGCGGGGCCTACGAGCAGTACTTC. This translates into CASSLALSGAYEQYF.

The gene calls are TRBV5-1 and TRBJ2-5; D ambiguous. From germline, CDR1 is SGHRS and CDR2 YFSETQ. The CDR3 loop spans 11 amino acids. Trimming took 7 bases from V and 0 from J, leaving 4 bases between them. The DNA for the CDR3 is TGCGCCAGCCTCAACCAAGAGACCCAGTACTTC. Amino acid sequence: CASLNQETQYF.

The rearrangement links TRBV4-2 to TRBJ2-1; 7 nucleotides line up with TRBD2. V dropped 0 bases and J dropped 4; count of bases not matched to a gene: 6. In germline, CDR1 is LGHNA, CDR2 YNFKEQ. The CDR3 is 16 residues long. CDR3 sequence reads: CASSQDAAGRYNEQFF. DNA of the CDR3: TGTGCCAGCAGCCAAGACGCAGCGGGACGGTACAATGAGCAGTTCTTC.

The chain links TRBV25-1 to TRBJ1-3; D call uncertain. Germline-derived CDR1 and CDR2 are MGHDK and SYGVNS. V shed 3 bases and J shed 3 bases, with 3 bases lying between them. CDR3 length: 12 amino acids. The chain's CDR3 is CASSENGNTIYF. Written as DNA, the CDR3 is TGTGCCAGCAGTGAGAATGGAAACACCATATATTTT.

The chain employs TRBV6-6 and TRBJ2-1, with D tentatively TRBD2 (5 bases). CDR3 length: 15 amino acids. CDR1 is MNHNY, CDR2 SVGAGI, per germline (reference sequence). With 2 bases removed from V and 4 bases from J, the gap between germline ends came to 12 bases. The CDR3 DNA is TGTGCCAGCAGTTACGGGATAGCGCATTACAATGAGCAGTTCTTC. Its translation is CASSYGIAHYNEQFF.

This sequence joins TRBV6-6 and TRBJ2-7; D is perhaps TRBD1 (5 bases). This CDR3 is 13 amino acids long. CDR1 MNHNY and CDR2 SVGAGI come from the germline V gene (reference sequence). The germline V and J ends were trimmed by 5 bases and 6 bases, with 14 bases remaining between them. The CDR3 DNA sequence: TGTGCCAGCAGTCAACCGACAGATTTCGAGCAGTACTTC. Its translation: CASSQPTDFEQYF.

The J gene is TRBJ2-1, the V gene TRBV13; D is ambiguous. The CDR3 extends over 12 amino acids. CDR1 and CDR2 (germline): PRHDT, FYEKMQ (reference sequence). V gave up 2 bases and J gave up 10 bases, with 9 bases separating them. In DNA form, the CDR3 reads TGTGCCAGCAGCTTAATGGTGAACGAGCAGTTCTTC. Its protein product is CASSLMVNEQFF.

V is TRBV19 and J is TRBJ1-2, with D possibly TRBD1 on 5 matching bases. V lost 5 bases and J 2 bases, leaving 15 bases between the germline ends. This CDR3 is 15 amino acids long. Germline CDR1 is LNHDA and CDR2 is SQIVND (reference sequence). CDR3 in DNA: TGTGCCAGTAGTTTAGGACACGAGGGGAACTATGGCTACACCTTC. It is translated as CASSLGHEGNYGYTF. The variable domain in full, completed from reference TRBV19 and TRBJ1-2, reads DGGITQSPKYLFRKEGQNVTLSCEQNLNHDAMYWYRQDPGQGLRLIYYSQIVNDFQKGDIAEGYSVSREKKESFPLTVTSAQKNPTAFYLCASSLGHEGNYGYTFGSGTRLTVV.

This clone has just one count. The sample carries other DNA sequences with the same CDR3. This chain links TRBV6-6 with TRBJ1-5, with TRBD1 identical over 8 bases. Trimming took 1 base from V and 3 from J; bases not matched to a gene: 5. This CDR3 is 16 amino acids long. From germline, CDR1 is MNHNY and CDR2 SVGAGI (reference sequence). CDR3 coding DNA: TGTGCCAGCAGTTACTACGGGGACAGGCCCAATCAGCCCCAGCATTTT. This codes for CASSYYGDRPNQPQHF.

The V gene is TRBV29-1, the J gene TRBJ1-4; D is unresolved. This CDR3 spans 14 amino acids. CDR1 and CDR2 (germline): SQVTM, ANQGSEA. The V and J ends lost 6 bases and 4 bases respectively, with 15 bases between them. The CDR3 DNA reads as TGCAGCGTGAACGGGGTTGGAGGTAATGAAAAACTGTTTTTT. Translating gives CSVNGVGGNEKLFF.

The chain joins TRBV5-1 to TRBJ2-3; 9 positions agree with TRBD2. CDR1 is SGHRS and CDR2 is YFSETQ in the germline V gene. The CDR3 has 16 residues. The J segment lost 4 bases and the V segment lost 0 bases, leaving 6 bases of the junction unmatched. The CDR3 protein is CASSLVVAGEADTQYF. Written as DNA, the CDR3 is TGCGCCAGCAGCTTGGTTGTAGCGGGAGAAGCAGATACGCAGTATTTT.

The V and J genes are TRBV6-1 and TRBJ2-5; D gene ambiguous. This CDR3 contains 12 residues. Germline V gene lookup returns CDR1 MNHNS and CDR2 SASEGT. V was pared by 3 bases and J by 5 bases, with 7 bases between. This chain's CDR3 is CASSEQLETQYF. The CDR3 nucleotides are TGTGCCAGCAGTGAGCAGTTGGAGACCCAGTACTTC.